This T cell receptor (beta chain) is from a study of cytomegalovirus exposure and HLA in healthy donors. This clone was detected once. V gave up 4 bases and J gave up 6 bases; unmatched junction bases: 14. Germline lookup yields CDR1 SGHRS and CDR2 YFSETQ. This CDR3 has 17 residues. Sequenced by immunoSEQ multiplex PCR; TCRdb stores in-frame clones only, minus some. The table includes about 100,000 clones, about 95% detected once. Sequencing input: PBMCs. This chain joins TRBV5-1 and TRBJ2-7; the match to TRBD1 covers 12 bases. The clonotype comes from a woman under 30 in good health and CMV-seronegative. In DNA form, the CDR3 reads TGCGCCAGCAGCATTGCGCCCCCCGGGACAGGGGGCCCCGAGCAGTACTTC. Its translation is CASSIAPPGTGGPEQYF.